Here is one T cell receptor (beta chain) with its context. Per the authors' pipeline: Amplification of reference gene primers provided the estimated nucleated cell counts. The data were produced by immunoSEQ multiplex PCR, yet TCRdb's version contains in-frame clones alone and is incomplete. The V and J calls and clone size are taken from that table; D and trimming were inferred from the DNA. The sample yields a few hundred thousand clones, 87% seen once. The participants were between about 18 and 95 years old and came from some 23 US areas. This specimen belongs to a study of blood T cell repertoires in COVID-19. Across the study: Samples taken during acute and convalescent COVID-19 were collected in the United States, Italy and Spain. Nucleic acid was either cDNA or gDNA, and it came from T cells, B-cell-depleted T cells, or PBMCs.

The CDR3 length is 16 residues. Trimming cost V 0 bases and J 4 bases, with 14 bases left between them. Per the germline V gene, CDR1 is SGHVS and CDR2 is FNYEAQ. The rearrangement links TRBV7-6 to TRBJ2-3; the D gene is possibly TRBD1 (5 bases). The sample consisted of PBMCs or T cells enriched from blood (not recorded which). This clonotype originated in a man aged 25 to 40 who had recovered from COVID-19. The CDR3 region has the DNA TGTGCCAGCAGCTTAGCGCAGGGAAGTATGGCAGATACGCAGTATTTT. Protein sequence: CASSLAQGSMADTQYF.